These 9 T cell receptor beta chains came from one sample sequenced in a study of T cells in Graves' hyperthyroidism and ophthalmopathy. Amplification of TCR beta CDR3 regions used RNA as the template. The primer set for the first-round RT-PCR of the TCR CDR3 was HTBI. Each CDR3 protein gets one entry after TCRdb re-called the multiplex PCR reads with MiXCR. The profile covers around 700,000 distinct CDR3 sequences, with 30% to 40% appearing a single time and more than 25% taken by the ten largest. The sequenced material came from blood. These receptors were obtained from a woman aged 35 to 49 with Graves' hyperthyroidism.

The chain links TRBV5-1 to TRBJ2-5; a weak D match, TRBD2 (7 bases). The CDR3 is 15 amino acids. The V gene's germline CDR1 is SGHRS and CDR2 YFSETQ. V was pared by 2 bases and J by 2 bases, with 13 bases between. CDR3 nucleotide sequence: TGCGCCAGCAGCTTTTCGGGGGGCCTTCAAGAGACCCAGTACTTC. As protein: CASSFSGGLQETQYF.

In regard to this clonotype: As the CDR3 is not closed by the conserved phenylalanine or tryptophan, this likely results from a read error. The DNA is omitted, as the CDR3 cannot be located on it reliably, and the CDR3 follows TCRdb's listing. The chain joins TRBV15 to TRBJ1-6. The CDR3 is 10 amino acids long, termini counted. CDR1 and CDR2 from the germline V gene are LNHNV and YYDKDF (reference sequence). The chain's CDR3 is CATSRDVLLY.

This clonotype was detected a few times. V gene TRBV27 combines with J gene TRBJ1-4; no firm D call. V shed 0 bases and J shed 9 bases, with 8 bases lying between them. Germline assignment: CDR1 MNHEY and CDR2 SMNVEV (reference sequence). This CDR3 region has 13 residues. The CDR3, as DNA: TGTGCCAGCAGTTTATCGAGTGGGAAAAAACTGTTTTTT. Residues: CASSLSSGKKLFF.

This clonotype appeared a few times. V is TRBV7-9 and J is TRBJ1-6; D possibly corresponds to TRBD1 (5 bases). The V end was cut by 5 bases, the J end by 6 bases, with 11 bases between. In germline, CDR1 is SEHNR, CDR2 FQNEAQ (reference sequence). The CDR3 contains 14 residues. CDR3 sequence reads: CASSQFQGNSPLHF. The CDR3 DNA reads as TGTGCCAGCAGCCAATTTCAGGGTAATTCACCCCTCCACTTT.

V is TRBV20-1 and J is TRBJ2-3; perhaps TRBD2 as D (6 bases). Germline loops: CDR1 DFQATT, CDR2 SNEGSKA (reference sequence). V gave up 2 bases and J gave up 6 bases, with 12 bases separating them. This CDR3 comprises 13 residues. The CDR3 bases are TGCAGTGCTAGATACGGGAGTCTTGATACGCAGTATTTT. It translates to CSARYGSLDTQYF.

The genes are TRBV19 and TRBJ2-6; D unclear. Germline CDR1 is LNHDA and CDR2 is SQIVND (reference sequence). V was clipped by 7 bases and J by 3 bases, with 7 bases between them. This CDR3 comprises 13 residues. As DNA, the CDR3 is TGTGCCAGTAATGAGGTTGGGGCCAACGTCCTGACTTTC. Protein sequence: CASNEVGANVLTF.

This clonotype was recorded once. The chain is built from TRBV20-1 and TRBJ2-7; possible D gene TRBD2, 5 bases. CDR3 length: 16 amino acids. CDR1 and CDR2 from the germline V gene are DFQATT and SNEGSKA (reference sequence). V lost 0 bases and J 3 bases, leaving 18 bases between the germline ends. The CDR3 reads CSARDLADWCLYEQYF. The DNA for the CDR3 is TGCAGTGCTAGAGATCTTGCGGACTGGTGCCTCTACGAGCAGTACTTC.

This clonotype has only a few counts. This chain joins TRBV13 and TRBJ2-7; 7 nucleotides align to TRBD1. The J segment lost 3 bases and the V segment lost 5 bases, leaving 10 bases of the junction unmatched. Germline V gene sequence: CDR1 PRHDT, CDR2 FYEKMQ (reference sequence). The CDR3 has 15 amino acids. CDR3 sequence (DNA): TGTGCCAGCAGCACCTCCGGGACAGCCGACTACGAGCAGTACTTC. It encodes CASSTSGTADYEQYF.

This clonotype has just one count. The chain employs TRBV5-1 and TRBJ1-2, with TRBD1 as a possible D gene (6 bases). This CDR3 has 15 residues. CDR1 is SGHRS and CDR2 is YFSETQ in the germline V gene. Between the trimmed V and J ends, which lost 4 bases and 6 bases, there was a span of 19 bases. The CDR3 DNA follows: TGCGCCAGCAGCGTCACAGGGAGAATAGGGGATGGCTACACCTTC. This translates into CASSVTGRIGDGYTF.